Listed below are T cell receptor beta chains from one sample, sequenced in a study. From the 5' RACE reads, TCRdb called clonotypes with MiXCR, one entry per CDR3 protein. The repertoire holds approximately 6,200 distinct CDR3 sequences, 34% seen once, with 5.5% in the top ten. Sequencing used naive CD4+ T cells sorted from a lymph node. The receptors shown here come from a female donor with breast cancer. The CDR3 runs from the conserved cysteine through the conserved F or W. Each record gives: clone size, J gene, D gene, V gene, CDR3 DNA, CDR3 protein. A D gene is named only where the DNA matches it firmly. Clone size is given for some rows only: seen once, a few or many times, or a class if the clone is expanded.

medium-sized,TRBJ1-3,-,TRBV10-3,TGTGCCATCAGTGAGTCGCTCGGACGGAGCTCTGGAAACACCATATATTTT,CAISESLGRSSGNTIYF
few,TRBJ2-7,TRBD2,TRBV28,TGTGCCAGCACCCCGTCTAGCGGGGGCGTTTTTGGGCTTTACGAGCAGTACTTC,CASTPSSGGVFGLYEQYF
few,TRBJ2-7,-,TRBV7-2,TGTGCCAGCAGCCGGGGAATGCTCTACGAGCAGTACTTC,CASSRGMLYEQYF
-,TRBJ1-1,-,TRBV10-3,TGTGCCATCAGTGAAGGCGTTGAGAACACTGAAGCTTTCTTT,CAISEGVENTEAFF
-,TRBJ2-1,-,TRBV6-2/TRBV6-3,TGTGCCAGCAGGTCTAGGGCATATGAGCAGTTCTTC,CASRSRAYEQFF
medium-sized,TRBJ2-7,-,TRBV5-1,TGCGCCAGCAGCATCTCACGTAGGGGGGGGCTGGACGAGCAGTACTTC,CASSISRRGGLDEQYF
-,TRBJ2-7,TRBD1,TRBV2,TGTGCCAGCAGTGTCGCCGGGACAGGGGACGAGCAGTACTTC,CASSVAGTGDEQYF
-,TRBJ2-1,TRBD2,TRBV7-3,TGTGCCAGCAGCGCAGCTAGCGGGAGAGGCAATGAGCAGTTCTTC,CASSAASGRGNEQFF
medium-sized,TRBJ2-7,-,TRBV5-1,TGCGCCAGCAGCTTGGGAGGGGCGGGGTACGAGCAGTACTTC,CASSLGGAGYEQYF
-,TRBJ2-7,-,TRBV5-1,TGCGCCAGCAGCCCCGACCGCCCCTACGAGCAGTACTTC,CASSPDRPYEQYF
few,TRBJ2-3,-,TRBV5-1,TGCGCCAGCAGCTTGGGGCCAACTGGGTCTAGCACAGATACGCAGTATTTT,CASSLGPTGSSTDTQYF
-,TRBJ2-3,-,TRBV20-1,TGCAGTGCTTCGGGGTGGGCCGGGACAGATACGCAGTATTTT,CSASGWAGTDTQYF
-,TRBJ1-5,TRBD1,TRBV29-1,TGCAGCGTTGCCCCTACAGGGGGCAATCAGCCCCAGCATTTT,CSVAPTGGNQPQHF
-,TRBJ1-4,-,TRBV4-1,TGCGCCAGCAGCCAAGAGACGCGCTTTAATGAAAAACTGTTTTTT,CASSQETRFNEKLFF
-,TRBJ2-3,-,TRBV12-3/TRBV12-4,TGTGCCAGCAGTCCCCCTACTAGCACAGATACGCAGTATTTT,CASSPPTSTDTQYF
-,TRBJ2-3,-,TRBV4-3,TGCGCCAGCAGCCAAGATAGTTCCAGGGTACCAGATACGCAGTATTTT,CASSQDSSRVPDTQYF
few,TRBJ2-2,TRBD2,TRBV7-2,TGTGCCAGCAGCTTTAGCGGGAGCCCCGGGGAGCTGTTTTTT,CASSFSGSPGELFF
-,TRBJ2-6,TRBD2,TRBV7-2,TGTGCCAGCAGCTTAGTCAGCCGAGCGGGAGCTGGGGCCAACGTCCTGACTTTC,CASSLVSRAGAGANVLTF
-,TRBJ2-7,-,TRBV7-2,TGTGCCCGCAGCTTAACCGATGAGCAGTACTTC,CARSLTDEQYF
-,TRBJ2-3,-,TRBV29-1,TGCAGCGTTGAAGATCAACAGATCACAGATACGCAGTATTTT,CSVEDQQITDTQYF
medium-sized,TRBJ2-3,-,TRBV4-2,TGTGCCAGCAGCCAAGACAGGAAGGCTAGCACAGATACGCAGTATTTT,CASSQDRKASTDTQYF
medium-sized,TRBJ2-1,TRBD1,TRBV20-1,TGCAGTGCCCGAGGGACAGGTGATAGGAATGAGCAGTTCTTC,CSARGTGDRNEQFF
medium-sized,TRBJ2-1,TRBD2,TRBV20-1,TGCAGTGTTGTTGCGGGGGGCCTACTATACAATGAGCAGTTCTTC,CSVVAGGLLYNEQFF
-,TRBJ1-5,TRBD1,TRBV4-2,TGTGCCAGCAGCCATGGGGGACAGGGGGCGCCCCGACAGCCCCAACATTTT,CASSHGGQGAPRQPQHF
few,TRBJ2-5,TRBD2,TRBV20-1,TGCAGTGCTAGAACGGCGGGAGGAGAGACCCAGTACTTC,CSARTAGGETQYF
-,TRBJ1-2,-,TRBV6-2/TRBV6-3,TGTGCCAGCACCCTGGCAGGAGTAGGAGGCTACACCTTC,CASTLAGVGGYTF
once,TRBJ2-3,-,TRBV12-3/TRBV12-4,TGTGCCAGCAGGGACCTTGCCACAGATACGCAGTATTTT,CASRDLATDTQYF
few,TRBJ2-4,-,TRBV3-1,TGTGCCAGCAAGGGCCCGGACATTCAGTACTTC,CASKGPDIQYF
-,TRBJ1-1,TRBD1,TRBV5-4,TGTGCCAGCAGCGCTACGGGACAGGGGGCGGCACGCGAGCAGAGGCCTTTCTTT,CASSATGQGAAREQRPFF
medium-sized,TRBJ1-1,-,TRBV5-5,TGTGCCAGCAGCTTGTCCGGGACGGTGAACACTGAAGCTTTCTTT,CASSLSGTVNTEAFF
few,TRBJ2-1,TRBD2,TRBV28,TGTGCCAGCAGTTTACTAGCGGGAGATAGTGAGCAGTTCTTC,CASSLLAGDSEQFF
-,TRBJ2-7,-,TRBV27,TGTGCCAGCAGCCAGGGTAATGAGTACGAGCAGTACTTC,CASSQGNEYEQYF